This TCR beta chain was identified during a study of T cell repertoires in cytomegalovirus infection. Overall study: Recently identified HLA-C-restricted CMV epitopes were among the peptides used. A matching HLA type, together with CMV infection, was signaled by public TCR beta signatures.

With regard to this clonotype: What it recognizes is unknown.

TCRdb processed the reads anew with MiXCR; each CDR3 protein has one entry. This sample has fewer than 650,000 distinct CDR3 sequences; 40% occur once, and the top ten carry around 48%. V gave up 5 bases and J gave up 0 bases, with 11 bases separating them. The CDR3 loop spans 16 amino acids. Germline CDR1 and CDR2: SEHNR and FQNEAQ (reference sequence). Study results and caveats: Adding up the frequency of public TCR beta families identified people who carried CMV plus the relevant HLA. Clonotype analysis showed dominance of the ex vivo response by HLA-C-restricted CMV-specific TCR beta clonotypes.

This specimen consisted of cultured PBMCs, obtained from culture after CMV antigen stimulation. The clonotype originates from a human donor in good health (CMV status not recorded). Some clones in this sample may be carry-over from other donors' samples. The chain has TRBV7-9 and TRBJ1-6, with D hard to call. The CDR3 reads CASSPMRDSYNSPLHF. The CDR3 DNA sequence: TGTGCCAGCAGCCCGATGCGGGACTCCTATAATTCACCCCTCCACTTT.